This TCR beta chain emerged from a study of T cells in Graves' hyperthyroidism and ophthalmopathy. Across the study: Peripheral blood sampling occurred at initial diagnosis, before any treatment.

The CDR3 runs 16 residues. The trim removed 5 bases at V and 1 base at J, leaving 9 bases unmatched. Study-level points and caveats: Ophthalmopathy cases were set apart from stable hyperthyroidism by a 13 V-J model.

The TCR beta CDR3 regions underwent amplification using RNA transcripts as the source. A set of HTBI primers served as the primers for a first-round RT-PCR of the TCR CDR3. TCRdb passed the multiplex PCR reads through MiXCR, listing each CDR3 protein once. Among 190,000 or so distinct CDR3 sequences, about 17% were seen once, and the ten largest hold just under 45%. This clonotype was seen repeatedly, ten times or more. Its target is not known. This TCR derives from a man aged 40-49 years with Graves' hyperthyroidism. Input material: blood. The chain is built from TRBV12-3 or TRBV12-4 and TRBJ1-2; 8 nucleotides line up with TRBD1. The CDR3 loop reads CASSPQGVPRNYGYTF. The CDR3 nucleotides read TGTGCCAGCAGTCCACAGGGGGTACCCCGTAACTATGGCTACACCTTC.